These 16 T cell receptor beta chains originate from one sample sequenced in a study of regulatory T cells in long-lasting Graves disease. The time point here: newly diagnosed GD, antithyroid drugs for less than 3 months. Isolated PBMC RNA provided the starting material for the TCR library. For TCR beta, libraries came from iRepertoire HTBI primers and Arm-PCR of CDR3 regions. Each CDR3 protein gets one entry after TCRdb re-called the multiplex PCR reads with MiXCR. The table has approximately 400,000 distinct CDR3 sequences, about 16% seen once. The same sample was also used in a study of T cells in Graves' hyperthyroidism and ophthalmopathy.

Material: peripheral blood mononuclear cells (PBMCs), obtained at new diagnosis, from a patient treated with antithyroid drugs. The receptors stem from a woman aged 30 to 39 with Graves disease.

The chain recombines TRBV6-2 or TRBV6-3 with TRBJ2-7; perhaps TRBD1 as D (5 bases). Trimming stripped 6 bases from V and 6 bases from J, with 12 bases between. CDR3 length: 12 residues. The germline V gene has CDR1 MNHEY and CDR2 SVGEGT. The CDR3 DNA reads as TGTGCCAGCAGATCCGACAGAGCCGAGCAGTACTTC. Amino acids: CASRSDRAEQYF.

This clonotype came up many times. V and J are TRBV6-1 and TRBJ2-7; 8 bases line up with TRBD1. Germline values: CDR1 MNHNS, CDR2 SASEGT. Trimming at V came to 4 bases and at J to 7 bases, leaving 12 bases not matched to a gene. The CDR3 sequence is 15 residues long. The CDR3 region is CASSGSGTGLGEQYF. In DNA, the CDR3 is TGTGCCAGCAGTGGATCCGGGACAGGATTAGGGGAGCAGTACTTC.

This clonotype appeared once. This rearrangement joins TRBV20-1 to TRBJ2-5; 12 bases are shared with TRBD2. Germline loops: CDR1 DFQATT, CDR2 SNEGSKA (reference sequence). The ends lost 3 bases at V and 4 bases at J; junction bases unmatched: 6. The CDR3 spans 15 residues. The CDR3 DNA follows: TGCAGTGCTAGGTCCACTAGCGGGAGGCGAGAGACCCAGTACTTC. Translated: CSARSTSGRRETQYF.

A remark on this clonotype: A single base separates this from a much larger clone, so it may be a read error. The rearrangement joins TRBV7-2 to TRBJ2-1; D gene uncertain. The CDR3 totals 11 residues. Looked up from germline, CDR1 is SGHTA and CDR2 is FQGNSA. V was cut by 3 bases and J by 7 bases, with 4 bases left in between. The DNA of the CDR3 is TGTGCCAGCAGCTTTGAAAATGAGCAGTTCTTC. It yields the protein CASSFENEQFF.

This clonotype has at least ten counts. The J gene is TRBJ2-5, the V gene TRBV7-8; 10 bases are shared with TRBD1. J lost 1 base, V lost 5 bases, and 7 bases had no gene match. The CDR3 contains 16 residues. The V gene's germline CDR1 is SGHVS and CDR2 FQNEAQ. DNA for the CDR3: TGTGCCAGCAGCCCAGGGACAGGGGTAGTCCAAGAGACCCAGTACTTC. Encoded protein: CASSPGTGVVQETQYF.

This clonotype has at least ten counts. The CDR3 here is CASSQRQGQDTQYF. DNA of the CDR3: TGTGCCAGCAGCCAGAGACAGGGACAGGATACGCAGTATTTT. This chain uses TRBV2 with TRBJ2-3; TRBD1 agrees at 7 bases. The CDR3 totals 14 residues. Germline V gene data show CDR1 as SNHLY and CDR2 as FYNNEI. Trimming took 6 bases from V and 6 from J; bases not matched to a gene: 9.

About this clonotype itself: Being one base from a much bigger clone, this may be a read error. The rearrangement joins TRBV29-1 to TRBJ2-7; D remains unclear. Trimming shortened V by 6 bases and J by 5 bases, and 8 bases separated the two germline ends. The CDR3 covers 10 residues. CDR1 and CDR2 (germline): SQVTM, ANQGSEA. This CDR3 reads CSVLIHEQYF. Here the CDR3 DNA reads TGCAGCGTGTTGATCCACGAGCAGTACTTC.

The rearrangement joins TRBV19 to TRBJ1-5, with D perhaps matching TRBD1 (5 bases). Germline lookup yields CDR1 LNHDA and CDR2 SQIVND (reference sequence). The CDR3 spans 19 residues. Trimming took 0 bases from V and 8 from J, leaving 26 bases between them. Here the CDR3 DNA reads TGTGCCAGTAGTATAGAGGCGAAACTGGGCCAGGGAAGGAGGAAGCCCCAGCATTTT. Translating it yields CASSIEAKLGQGRRKPQHF.

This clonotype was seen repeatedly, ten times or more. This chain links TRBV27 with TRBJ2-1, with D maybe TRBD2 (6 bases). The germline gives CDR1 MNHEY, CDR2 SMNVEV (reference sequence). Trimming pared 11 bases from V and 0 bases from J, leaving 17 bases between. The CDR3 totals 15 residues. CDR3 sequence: CASSGEAGSYNEQFF. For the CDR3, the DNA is TGTGCCTCCTCCGGCGAAGCGGGCTCCTACAATGAGCAGTTCTTC.

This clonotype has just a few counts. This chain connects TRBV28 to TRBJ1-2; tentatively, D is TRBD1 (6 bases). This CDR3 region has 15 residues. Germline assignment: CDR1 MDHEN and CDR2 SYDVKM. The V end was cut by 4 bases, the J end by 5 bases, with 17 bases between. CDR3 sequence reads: CASSSGGAVLYGYTF. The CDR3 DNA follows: TGTGCCAGCAGTTCCGGGGGGGCAGTCCTATATGGCTACACCTTC.

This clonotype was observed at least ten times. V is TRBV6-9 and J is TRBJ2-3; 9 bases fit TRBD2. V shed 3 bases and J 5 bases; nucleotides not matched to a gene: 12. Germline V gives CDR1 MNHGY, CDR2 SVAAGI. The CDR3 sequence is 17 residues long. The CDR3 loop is CASSYGGLREGVDTQYF. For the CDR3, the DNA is TGTGCCAGCAGTTACGGTGGTTTGCGGGAGGGGGTAGATACGCAGTATTTT.

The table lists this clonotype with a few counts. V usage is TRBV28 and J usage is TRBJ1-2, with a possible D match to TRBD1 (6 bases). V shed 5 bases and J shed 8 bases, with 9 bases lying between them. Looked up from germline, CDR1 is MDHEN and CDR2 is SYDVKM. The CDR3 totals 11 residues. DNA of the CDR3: TGTGCCAGCAGTACAGGGCGCGGCTACACCTTC. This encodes CASSTGRGYTF.

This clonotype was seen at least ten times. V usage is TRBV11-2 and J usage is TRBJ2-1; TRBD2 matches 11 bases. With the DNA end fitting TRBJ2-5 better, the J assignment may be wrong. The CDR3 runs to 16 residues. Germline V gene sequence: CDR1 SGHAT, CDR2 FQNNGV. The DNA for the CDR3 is TGTGCCAGCAGCCACACCGGGACTAGCGGCCTCGTTGCCCAGTACTTC. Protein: CASSHTGTSGLVAQYF.

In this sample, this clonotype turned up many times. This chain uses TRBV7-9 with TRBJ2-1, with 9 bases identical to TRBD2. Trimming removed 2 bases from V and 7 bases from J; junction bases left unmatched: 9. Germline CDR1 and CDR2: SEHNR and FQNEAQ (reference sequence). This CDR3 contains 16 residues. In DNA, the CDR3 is TGTGCCAGCAGCTTACGGGGGGGGACTAGCCCTAATGAGCAGTTCTTC. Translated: CASSLRGGTSPNEQFF.

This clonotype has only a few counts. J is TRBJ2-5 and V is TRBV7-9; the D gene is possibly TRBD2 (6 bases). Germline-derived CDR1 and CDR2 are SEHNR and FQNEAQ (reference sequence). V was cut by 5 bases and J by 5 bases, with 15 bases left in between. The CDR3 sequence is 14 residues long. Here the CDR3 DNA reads TGTGCCAGCAGCCATGCGGACTACATGGAGACCCAGTACTTC. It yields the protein CASSHADYMETQYF.

CDR3 coding DNA: TGTGCCAGCAGCCGCGGGACAGGGACCAACTCACCCCTCCACTTT. It codes for CASSRGTGTNSPLHF. This chain joins TRBV9 and TRBJ1-6, with TRBD1 matching 9 bases. The CDR3 covers 15 residues. Trimming took 4 bases from V and 10 from J; bases not matched to a gene: 9. Per the germline V gene, CDR1 is SGDLS and CDR2 is YYNGEE.